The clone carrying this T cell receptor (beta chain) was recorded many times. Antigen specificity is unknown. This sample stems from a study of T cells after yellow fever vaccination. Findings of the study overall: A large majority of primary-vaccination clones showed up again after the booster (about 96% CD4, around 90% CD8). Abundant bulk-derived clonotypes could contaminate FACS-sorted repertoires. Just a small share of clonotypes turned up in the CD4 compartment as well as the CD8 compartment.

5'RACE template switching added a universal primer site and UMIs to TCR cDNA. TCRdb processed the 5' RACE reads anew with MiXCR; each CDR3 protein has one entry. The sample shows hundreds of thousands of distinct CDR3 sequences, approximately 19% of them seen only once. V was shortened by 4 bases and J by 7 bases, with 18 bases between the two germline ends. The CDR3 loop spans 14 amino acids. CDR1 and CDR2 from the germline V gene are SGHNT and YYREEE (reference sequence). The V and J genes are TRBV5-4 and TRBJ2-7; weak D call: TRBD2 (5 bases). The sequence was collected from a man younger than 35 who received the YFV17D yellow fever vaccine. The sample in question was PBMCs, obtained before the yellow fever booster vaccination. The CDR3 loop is CASSRGLTTGEQYF. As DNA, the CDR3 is TGTGCCAGCAGCCGCGGGTTAACTACGGGAGAGCAGTACTTC. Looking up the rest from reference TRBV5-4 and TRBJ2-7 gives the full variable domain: ETGVTQSPTHLIKTRGQQVTLRCSSQSGHNTVSWYQQALGQGPQFIFQYYREEENGRGNFPPRFSGLQFPNYSSELNVNALELDDSALYLCASSRGLTTGEQYFGPGTRLTVT.